The entry that follows covers one T cell receptor beta chain sequence. The data derive from a study of blood T cell repertoires in COVID-19. Study in general: PBMCs, B-cell-depleted T cells, or T cells provided the cDNA or gDNA that made up the material.

Authors' analysis steps: Estimation of nucleated cell counts relied on the amplification of reference gene primers. Clones were read by immunoSEQ multiplex PCR, and TCRdb kept only the in-frame ones, dropping some. For V, J and clone size, that table is used; D and trimming come from the DNA. The top ten hold roughly 1% of the sample, which has about 350,000 clones, roughly 84% seen once. In germline, CDR1 is SGHVS, CDR2 FQNEAQ. Trimming stripped 5 bases from V and 4 bases from J, with 12 bases between. This CDR3 spans 14 amino acids. Cohorts were based on clinical histories the participants reported. Donors in Cohort 3 who had recovered were those with two negative PCRs, healthcare professional clearance, or resolution of their symptoms.

Specimen: PBMCs or T cells enriched from blood (not recorded which). The clonotype originates from a woman aged 30 to 39 who had recovered from COVID-19. The gene calls are TRBV7-8 and TRBJ1-3; D is unclear. CDR3 DNA sequence: TGTGCCAGCAGCCCCAGACAAAGGGGAAACACCATATATTTT. Translating it yields CASSPRQRGNTIYF.